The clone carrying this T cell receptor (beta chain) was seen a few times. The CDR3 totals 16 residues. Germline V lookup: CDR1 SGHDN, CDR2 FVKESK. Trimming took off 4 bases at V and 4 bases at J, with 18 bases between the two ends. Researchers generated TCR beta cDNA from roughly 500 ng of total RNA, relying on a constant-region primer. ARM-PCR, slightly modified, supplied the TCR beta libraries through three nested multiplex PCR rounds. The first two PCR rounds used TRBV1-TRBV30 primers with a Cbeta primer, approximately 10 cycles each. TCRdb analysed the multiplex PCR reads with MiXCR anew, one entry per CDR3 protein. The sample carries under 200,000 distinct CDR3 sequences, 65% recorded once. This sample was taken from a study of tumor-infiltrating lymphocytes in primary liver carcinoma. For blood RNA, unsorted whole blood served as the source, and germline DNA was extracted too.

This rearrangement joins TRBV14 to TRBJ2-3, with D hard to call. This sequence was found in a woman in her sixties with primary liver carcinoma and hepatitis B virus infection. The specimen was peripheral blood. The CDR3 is CASSPYGQPKADTQYF. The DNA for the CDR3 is TGTGCCAGCAGCCCCTATGGCCAACCTAAGGCAGATACGCAGTATTTT.